A single sample is the source of the 10 T cell receptor beta chains below, sequenced in a study of CD8 T cells in ankylosing spondylitis. Study-wide results and limits: What appeared characteristic of ankylosing spondylitis blood was a TCR beta motif of eight highly homologous variants.

Which antigens these TCRs recognize remains unknown. TCRdb passed the 5' RACE reads through MiXCR, listing each CDR3 protein once. Of roughly 370,000 distinct CDR3 sequences detected, approximately 20% appear once; the ten largest clones hold around 16%. The sequencing sample was made of blood, either unsorted or a sorted T cell fraction (not recorded which). The receptor source for this set is a male donor with ankylosing spondylitis.

The sample holds a few counts of this clonotype. The V gene is TRBV28, the J gene TRBJ2-6; D is unclear. V shed 7 bases and J shed 0 bases, with 10 bases lying between them. This CDR3 region has 15 residues. Germline V lookup: CDR1 MDHEN, CDR2 SYDVKM. CDR3 in DNA: TGTGCCAGCACAGAACCGAACTCTGGGGCCAACGTCCTGACTTTC. Protein product: CASTEPNSGANVLTF.

The chain links TRBV6-5 to TRBJ2-7; a weak D match, TRBD1 (6 bases). This CDR3 has 15 residues. The V end lost 4 bases, the J end lost 1 base, and 14 bases lay between the germline ends. Per germline, CDR1 MNHEY and CDR2 SVGAGI. CDR3 coding DNA: TGTGCCAGCAGTTCCACCAGGGGCTCTTCCTACGAGCAGTACTTC. The encoded protein is CASSSTRGSSYEQYF.

The chain is built from TRBV5-1 and TRBJ2-1; the D gene could be TRBD1 or TRBD2 (5 bases each). Germline V gene sequence: CDR1 SGHRS, CDR2 YFSETQ. The ends were cut back, 1 base at V and 4 bases at J, with 12 bases in the middle. This CDR3 spans 15 amino acids. Here the CDR3 DNA reads TGCGCCAGCAGCTTGTTAGGAGAGGGGTACAATGAGCAGTTCTTC. Translated: CASSLLGEGYNEQFF.

CDR3 loop: CASRSPGERAWEKLFF. The CDR3, as DNA: TGTGCCAGCAGATCTCCCGGGGAACGGGCTTGGGAAAAACTGTTTTTT. The chain has TRBV28 and TRBJ1-4; D unclear. Trimming removed 6 bases at V and 8 bases at J, with 22 bases between. Germline loops: CDR1 MDHEN, CDR2 SYDVKM. There are 16 residues in the CDR3.

Ten or more counts support this clonotype. The chain is built from TRBV29-1 and TRBJ2-1, with 9 bases fitting TRBD1. This CDR3 spans 12 amino acids. V dropped 6 bases and J dropped 5; count of bases not matched to a gene: 2. Germline V gene data show CDR1 as SQVTM and CDR2 as ANQGSEA. The CDR3 spells CSVRQGDNEQFF. CDR3 nucleotides: TGCAGCGTACGACAGGGGGACAATGAGCAGTTCTTC.

The rearrangement links TRBV6-2 or TRBV6-3 to TRBJ2-1, with TRBD1 as a possible D gene (6 bases). The CDR3 covers 16 residues. Germline CDR1 and CDR2: MNHEY and SVGEGT. The V end was cut by 3 bases, the J end by 12 bases, with 24 bases between. The CDR3 DNA is TGTGCCAGCAGTTATGGTGGGGGCACGGGTAGGACTTGGCAGTTCTTC. Protein sequence: CASSYGGGTGRTWQFF.

The chain has TRBV12-3 or TRBV12-4 and TRBJ2-3; 7 bases line up with TRBD2. The CDR3 totals 14 residues. V dropped 3 bases and J dropped 5; count of bases not matched to a gene: 5. CDR3 loop: CASSFWRELDTQYF. The CDR3 DNA follows: TGTGCCAGCAGTTTCTGGCGGGAGTTAGATACGCAGTATTTT.

This clonotype was found once. The missing conserved phenylalanine or tryptophan at the end of this CDR3 makes a read error likely. This sequence joins TRBV29-1 and TRBJ2-3; D is ambiguous. Trimming left V 4 bases short and J 2 bases short, with 4 bases between. Germline lookup yields CDR1 SQVTM and CDR2 ANQGSEA. The CDR3 covers 11 residues. The DNA for the CDR3 is TGCAGCGTTGCAAACACAGATACGCAGTATCTT. This sequence encodes CSVANTDTQYL.

This clonotype was seen only a few times. The rearrangement uses TRBV29-1 and TRBJ2-1; D gene uncertain. In germline, CDR1 is SQVTM, CDR2 ANQGSEA. With 1 base removed from V and 10 bases from J, the gap between germline ends came to 17 bases. This CDR3 has 14 residues. The CDR3 DNA follows: TGCAGCGTTGAAGCCCCGGGCCACGTCGCGGAGCAGTTCTTC. Its protein is CSVEAPGHVAEQFF.

The V call is TRBV10-3, the J call TRBJ2-1; 7 bases align to TRBD2. Germline V gene lookup returns CDR1 ENHRY and CDR2 SYGVKD. The ends lost 7 bases at V and 5 bases at J; junction bases unmatched: 14. This CDR3 is built from 16 residues. CDR3 residues: CAIMRALPSGDNEQFF. CDR3 coding DNA: TGTGCCATCATGAGGGCCTTACCAAGCGGGGACAATGAGCAGTTCTTC.